These 26 T cell receptor beta chains were all obtained from the same sample, sequenced in a study of low-dose radiotherapy and immunotherapy resistance in tumors (dated by TCRdb to between 2021 and 2022). For sequencing, an Illumina HiSeq 2500 was employed. To make first-strand cDNA, Superscript III was used along with a set of TRAV- and TRBV-specific primers so that both the TCRalpha and TCRbeta chains were covered. A roughly 20-cycle PCR with Phusion amplified the TCRs, pairing a constant-region primer with the adapter that was attached to the V primers. TCRdb reprocessed the public reads (quality trimming at Q25 with fastp, clone calling with MiXCR) and kept in-frame beta chains. Every distinct CDR3 protein forms one entry, paired with its most common genes and DNA. The sample table holds 70,000 to 95,000 distinct CDR3 sequences, of which about 18% were seen once. The ten largest clones represent 2.5% to 3.5% of the sample.

The time point label corresponds to: before trial treatment. The input for sequencing was PBMCs, taken before treatment. Every receptor here comes from a male donor with prostate cancer.

In this sample, this clonotype turned up a few times. The rearrangement links TRBV4-1 to TRBJ2-7; 7 nucleotides align to TRBD2. This CDR3 has 16 residues. Germline V CDR1 and CDR2: MGHRA, YSYEKL. After removal of 2 bases from V and 2 bases from J, the junction contained 9 bases not matched to a gene. As DNA, the CDR3 is TGCGCCAGCAGCCAACCCGGGGGGATATTAACCTACGAGCAGTACTTC. It codes for CASSQPGGILTYEQYF.

This clonotype showed up many times. The chain uses TRBV11-2 and TRBJ2-7, with D tentatively TRBD1 or TRBD2 (5 bases each). The ends were cut back, 0 bases at V and 6 bases at J, with 15 bases in the middle. Germline CDR1 reads SGHAT; CDR2 reads FQNNGV. The CDR3 consists of 15 residues. The CDR3 is CASSLEPDGTVEQYF. For the CDR3, the DNA is TGTGCCAGCAGCTTAGAACCGGACGGGACCGTCGAGCAGTACTTC.

This clonotype was recorded many times. This chain connects TRBV6-1 to TRBJ2-2; 10 bases match TRBD2. The CDR3 is made up of 15 amino acids. V lost 4 bases and J lost 5; bases outside the gene matches: 4. Germline V CDR1 and CDR2: MNHNS, SASEGT. CDR3 bases: TGTGCCAGCAGTGGACTAGCGGGTTTTACCGGGGAGCTGTTTTTT. Translating it yields CASSGLAGFTGELFF.

Comment on this clonotype: A read error is likely here: a far larger clone is one base away. The rearrangement uses TRBV5-5 and TRBJ2-5, with D perhaps TRBD1 (6 bases). The CDR3 spans 14 residues. Deletions cut 2 bases from V and 6 bases from J, with 14 bases between. Per germline, CDR1 SGHKS and CDR2 YYEKEE (reference sequence). CDR3 protein: CASSFYQGLKTQYF. CDR3 nucleotides: TGTGCCAGCAGCTTTTACCAGGGGCTGAAGACCCAGTACTTC.

The table lists this clonotype with many counts. V usage is TRBV7-9 and J usage is TRBJ2-7; 9 bases fit TRBD1. The trim removed 4 bases at V and 7 bases at J, leaving 23 bases unmatched. CDR3 length: 19 amino acids. The germline CDR1 and CDR2 sequences are SEHNR and FQNEAQ (reference sequence). CDR3 sequence reads: CASSSAQGANTSKADEQYF. In DNA, the CDR3 is TGTGCCAGCAGCTCAGCACAGGGGGCGAATACCTCTAAAGCGGATGAGCAGTACTTC.

This clonotype was seen repeatedly, ten times or more. The V call is TRBV11-2, the J call TRBJ2-1, with 11 bases that match TRBD2. The CDR3 runs to 15 residues. V was pared by 5 bases and J by 9 bases, with 9 bases of the junction left unmatched. CDR1 is SGHAT, CDR2 FQNNGV, per germline. CDR3 loop: CASSPRLAGMSEQFF. CDR3 DNA sequence: TGTGCCAGCAGCCCAAGACTAGCGGGGATGAGTGAGCAGTTCTTC.

This clonotype was picked up many times. The chain uses TRBV4-1 and TRBJ2-6; TRBD1 matches at 9 bases. The CDR3 consists of 18 residues. From germline, CDR1 is MGHRA and CDR2 YSYEKL. V lost 2 bases, J lost 4 bases, and 9 bases stayed unmatched. The CDR3 DNA reads TGCGCCAGCAGCCAAAGGCGAGACAGGGGGGAAGGGGCCAACGTCCTGACTTTC. Translating it yields CASSQRRDRGEGANVLTF.

In the case of this clonotype: The likely explanation is a read error, given a far larger clone one base away. This rearrangement joins TRBV5-8 to TRBJ2-7; D gene ambiguous. The CDR3 covers 13 residues. Germline values: CDR1 SGHTS, CDR2 YDEGEE. The V end was cut by 3 bases, the J end by 7 bases, with 14 bases between. The CDR3 sequence: CASSSSPLDEQYF. CDR3 sequence (DNA): TGTGCCAGCAGCTCAAGTCCCCTGGATGAGCAGTACTTC. The full variable domain, with the rest looked up from reference TRBV5-8 and TRBJ2-7, is EAGVTQSPTHLIKTRGQQATLRCSPISGHTSVYWYQQALGLGLQFLLWYDEGEERNRGNFPPRFSGRQFPNYSSELNVNALELEDSALYLCASSSSPLDEQYFGPGTRLTVT.

This clonotype was observed many times. The junction shows a germline mismatch at one end, possibly a read error. This chain connects TRBV5-4 to TRBJ1-2; the match to TRBD1 covers 8 bases. This CDR3 has 14 residues. Germline-derived CDR1 and CDR2 are SGHNT and YYREEE (reference sequence). This chain's CDR3 is CASSLGQGSYGYTF. CDR3 in DNA: TGCGCCAGCAGCCTAGGACAGGGATCCTATGGCTACACCTTC.

This clonotype is classed as medium-sized. The chain employs TRBV6-5 and TRBJ2-1, with 12 positions matching TRBD2. V was clipped by 6 bases and J by 2 bases; unmatched bases: 5. CDR1 is MNHEY and CDR2 is SVGAGI in the germline V gene. The CDR3 consists of 16 residues. CDR3 sequence reads: CASRLTSGGPYNEQFF. Here the CDR3 DNA reads TGTGCCAGCAGATTGACTAGCGGGGGACCCTACAATGAGCAGTTCTTC.

This clonotype showed up many times. The CDR3: CASSPGGQAPATEAFF. In DNA form, the CDR3 reads TGTGCCAGCAGTCCCGGGGGACAGGCGCCGGCGACTGAAGCTTTCTTT. The V call is TRBV6-6, the J call TRBJ1-1, with 8 bases fitting TRBD1. V shed 5 bases and J 5 bases; nucleotides not matched to a gene: 13. Germline V lookup: CDR1 MNHNY, CDR2 SVGAGI (reference sequence). This CDR3 region has 16 residues.

In regard to this clonotype: A far larger clone differs by one base, so this is likely a read error. The gene calls are TRBV5-8 and TRBJ2-7, with D possibly matching TRBD2 (6 bases). Trimming shortened V by 4 bases and J by 3 bases, and 17 bases separated the two germline ends. The CDR3 has 15 residues. Germline V gene data show CDR1 as SGHTS and CDR2 as YDEGEE. The DNA of the CDR3 is TGTGCCAGCAGCGACCCACCCGGGGGTGGCTACGAGCAGTACTTC. As protein: CASSDPPGGGYEQYF.

CDR3 region: CASSTPEYLDGGAPKTQYF. The CDR3 DNA sequence: TGTGCCAGCAGTACCCCGGAGTATTTAGACGGGGGGGCTCCGAAGACCCAGTACTTC. This rearrangement joins TRBV12-3 or TRBV12-4 to TRBJ2-5; 8 bases line up with TRBD2. The CDR3 contains 19 residues. With 5 bases clipped from V and 6 bases from J, the junction kept 23 bases outside the gene matches.

The V call is TRBV6-2 or TRBV6-3, the J call TRBJ2-5; TRBD2 might be the D (5 bases). Trimming left V 8 bases short and J 5 bases short, with 24 bases between. The CDR3 runs 16 residues. Germline-derived CDR1 and CDR2 are MNHEY and SVGEGT. The CDR3 is CASREPSPIALETQYF. In DNA, the CDR3 is TGTGCCAGCCGCGAGCCCTCACCAATAGCGTTGGAGACCCAGTACTTC.

This clonotype was seen at least ten times. CDR3: CASSPLPTGELFF. Here the CDR3 DNA reads TGTGCCAGCAGCCCCCTTCCGACCGGGGAGCTGTTTTTT. The chain uses TRBV12-3 or TRBV12-4 and TRBJ2-2; D unresolved. V was shortened by 6 bases and J by 5 bases, with 10 bases between the two germline ends. The CDR3 has 13 residues.

In its sample, this clonotype was seen many times. This chain uses TRBV23-1 with TRBJ2-7, with 10 nucleotides matching TRBD2. TRBV23-1 is an ORF for which the function is uncertain. The CDR3 is 17 residues long. The V and J ends lost 1 base and 6 bases, in that order; junction bases with no gene match: 12. The CDR3 DNA is TGCGCCAGCAGTCAATTCTCCGCCGTAGCGGGGGGACCCGAGCAGTACTTC. Its translation is CASSQFSAVAGGPEQYF.

This clonotype occurred many times. The gene calls are TRBV2 and TRBJ2-7; D might be TRBD1 (6 bases). Germline V lookup: CDR1 SNHLY, CDR2 FYNNEI. Trimming cost V 1 base and J 5 bases, with 12 bases left between them. The CDR3 runs to 14 residues. CDR3 region: CASSEGDKPHEQYF. CDR3 nucleotides: TGTGCCAGCAGTGAAGGGGACAAACCCCACGAGCAGTACTTC.

The chain employs TRBV3-1 and TRBJ2-1; D may be TRBD2 (7 bases). V shed 2 bases and J shed 0 bases, with 17 bases lying between them. Germline CDR1 reads LGHDT; CDR2 reads YNNKEL (reference sequence). The CDR3 loop spans 18 amino acids. The CDR3 spells CASSQTGRGPFSYNEQFF. DNA of the CDR3: TGTGCCAGCAGCCAAACGGGGCGGGGGCCCTTCTCCTACAATGAGCAGTTCTTC.

This clonotype was observed a handful of times. V usage is TRBV19 and J usage is TRBJ2-1; D uncertain. Trimming stripped 3 bases from V and 9 bases from J, with 9 bases between. This CDR3 has 12 amino acids. The germline V gene encodes CDR1 LNHDA and CDR2 SQIVND (reference sequence). The CDR3 loop is CASSILTSEQFF. Here the CDR3 DNA reads TGTGCCAGTAGTATCCTGACCAGTGAGCAGTTCTTC.

This clonotype was counted only a few times. The chain couples TRBV5-6 to TRBJ1-5; possibly TRBD1 for D (5 bases). The CDR3 totals 16 residues. Deletions cut 4 bases from V and 1 base from J, with 15 bases between. The germline CDR1 and CDR2 sequences are SGHDT and YYEEEE. CDR3 sequence reads: CASSVWAGPSNQPQHF. In nucleotides, the CDR3 is TGTGCCAGCAGCGTGTGGGCAGGGCCAAGCAATCAGCCCCAGCATTTT.

This clonotype was observed at least ten times. The chain combines TRBV10-3 with TRBJ2-7; 8 bases are shared with TRBD1. This CDR3 comprises 15 residues. J lost 1 base, V lost 0 bases, and 2 bases had no gene match. Germline V gene lookup returns CDR1 ENHRY and CDR2 SYGVKD. CDR3 DNA sequence: TGTGCCATCAGTGAGTCAAGGACAGGGTCCTACGAGCAGTACTTC. Translating it yields CAISESRTGSYEQYF.

This clonotype was seen repeatedly, ten times or more. The chain employs TRBV10-3 and TRBJ2-5; possible D gene TRBD1, 6 bases. The CDR3 spans 16 residues. V gave up 7 bases and J gave up 0 bases, with 18 bases separating them. Germline V gene sequence: CDR1 ENHRY, CDR2 SYGVKD. This CDR3 reads CAITPKRGLDQETQYF. CDR3 coding DNA: TGTGCCATCACTCCTAAGAGGGGGTTGGACCAAGAGACCCAGTACTTC.

This clonotype was recorded at least ten times. V usage is TRBV20-1 and J usage is TRBJ2-3; the match to TRBD2 covers 11 bases. CDR3 length equals 17 residues. Germline assignment: CDR1 DFQATT and CDR2 SNEGSKA (reference sequence). Trimming at V came to 4 bases and at J to 4 bases, leaving 13 bases not matched to a gene. The CDR3 loop reads CSANLVGLAGGADTQYF. The DNA of the CDR3 is TGCAGTGCTAATCTAGTGGGGCTAGCGGGGGGAGCAGATACGCAGTATTTT.

This clonotype was observed at least ten times. This chain links TRBV4-2 with TRBJ2-1; D call uncertain. The V gene lost 3 bases and the J gene lost 6 bases, with 6 bases spanning the gap. From germline, CDR1 is LGHNA and CDR2 YNFKEQ. This CDR3 region has 12 residues. The CDR3 loop is CASSQTGNEQFF. The CDR3, as DNA: TGTGCCAGCAGCCAGACGGGCAATGAGCAGTTCTTC.

The chain is built from TRBV3-1 and TRBJ2-5; 9 bases match TRBD1. The trim removed 3 bases at V and 7 bases at J, leaving 6 bases unmatched. The CDR3 is 14 residues long. Germline CDR1 is LGHDT and CDR2 is YNNKEL (reference sequence). The CDR3 DNA sequence: TGTGCCAGCAGCCACCGGGACAGGGCTGCGACCCAGTACTTC. Residues: CASSHRDRAATQYF.

There are many counts of this clonotype. The rearrangement joins TRBV28 to TRBJ2-5; D gene uncertain. The CDR3 has 12 amino acids. V lost 2 bases, J lost 5 bases, and 6 bases lay in between. Germline V CDR1 and CDR2: MDHEN, SYDVKM. The CDR3 DNA sequence: TGTGCCAGCAGTTTAAATTGGGAGACCCAGTACTTC. As protein: CASSLNWETQYF.